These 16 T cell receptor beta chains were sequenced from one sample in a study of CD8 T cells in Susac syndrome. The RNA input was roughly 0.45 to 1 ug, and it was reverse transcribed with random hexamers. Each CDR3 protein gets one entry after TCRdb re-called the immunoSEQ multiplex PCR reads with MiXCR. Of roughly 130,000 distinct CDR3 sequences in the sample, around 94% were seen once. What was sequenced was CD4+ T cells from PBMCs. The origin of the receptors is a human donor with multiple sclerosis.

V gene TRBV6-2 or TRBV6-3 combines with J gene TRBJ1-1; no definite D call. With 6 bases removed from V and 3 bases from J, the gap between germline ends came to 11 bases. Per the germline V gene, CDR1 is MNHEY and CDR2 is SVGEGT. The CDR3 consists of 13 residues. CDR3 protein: CASRPPEDTEAFF. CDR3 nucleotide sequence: TGTGCCAGCAGACCACCCGAGGACACTGAAGCTTTCTTT.

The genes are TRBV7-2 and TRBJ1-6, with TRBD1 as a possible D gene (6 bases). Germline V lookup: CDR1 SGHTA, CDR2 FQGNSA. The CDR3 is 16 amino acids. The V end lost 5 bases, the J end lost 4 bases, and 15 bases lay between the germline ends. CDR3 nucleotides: TGTGCCAGCAGCCTCAGGACAGTAACTTATAATTCACCCCTCCACTTT. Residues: CASSLRTVTYNSPLHF.

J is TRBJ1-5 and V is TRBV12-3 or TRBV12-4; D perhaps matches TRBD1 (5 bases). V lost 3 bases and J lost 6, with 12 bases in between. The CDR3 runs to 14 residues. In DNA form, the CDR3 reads TGTGCCAGCAGTTTCAGCGGGGCTCGTCAGCCCCAGCATTTT. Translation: CASSFSGARQPQHF.

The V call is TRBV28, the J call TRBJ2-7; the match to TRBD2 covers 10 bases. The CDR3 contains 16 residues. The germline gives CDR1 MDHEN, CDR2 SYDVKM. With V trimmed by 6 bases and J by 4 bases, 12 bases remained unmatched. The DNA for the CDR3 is TGTGCCAGCAGGCCAGCCCTAGCGGGAGCCCAGTACGAGCAGTACTTC. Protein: CASRPALAGAQYEQYF.

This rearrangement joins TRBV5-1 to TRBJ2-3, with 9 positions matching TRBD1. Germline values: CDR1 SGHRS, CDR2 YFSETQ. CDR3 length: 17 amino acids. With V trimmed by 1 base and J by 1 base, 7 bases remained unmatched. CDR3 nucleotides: TGCGCCAGCAGCTTGACAGGGGGCTCAGGAGGCACAGATACGCAGTATTTT. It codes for CASSLTGGSGGTDTQYF. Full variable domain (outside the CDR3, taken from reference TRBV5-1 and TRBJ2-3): KAGVTQTPRYLIKTRGQQVTLSCSPISGHRSVSWYQQTPGQGLQFLFEYFSETQRNKGNFPGRFSGRQFSNSRSEMNVSTLELGDSALYLCASSLTGGSGGTDTQYFGPGTRLTVL.

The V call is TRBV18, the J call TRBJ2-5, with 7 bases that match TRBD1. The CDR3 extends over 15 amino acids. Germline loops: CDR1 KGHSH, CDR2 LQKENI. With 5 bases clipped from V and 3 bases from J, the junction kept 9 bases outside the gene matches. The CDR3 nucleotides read TGTGCCAGCTCAGGGAGACAGGGCGCTGAAGAGACCCAGTACTTC. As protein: CASSGRQGAEETQYF. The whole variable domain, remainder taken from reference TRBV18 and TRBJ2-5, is NAGVMQNPRHLVRRRGQEARLRCSPMKGHSHVYWYRQLPEEGLKFMVYLQKENIIDESGMPKERFSAEFPKEGPSILRIQQVVRGDSAAYFCASSGRQGAEETQYFGPGTRLLVL.

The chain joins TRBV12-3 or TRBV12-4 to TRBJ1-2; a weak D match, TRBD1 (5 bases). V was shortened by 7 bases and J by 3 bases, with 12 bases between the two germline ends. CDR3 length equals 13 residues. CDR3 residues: CASTPGGDYGYTF. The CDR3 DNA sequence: TGTGCCAGCACCCCTGGGGGGGACTATGGCTACACCTTC.

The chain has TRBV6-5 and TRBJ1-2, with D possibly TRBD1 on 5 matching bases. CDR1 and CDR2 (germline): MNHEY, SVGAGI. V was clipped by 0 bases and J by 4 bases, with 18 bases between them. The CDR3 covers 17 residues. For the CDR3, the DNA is TGTGCCAGCAGTTACTCAAGCCGGGGGGGAATGCGCTATGGCTACACCTTC. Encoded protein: CASSYSSRGGMRYGYTF.

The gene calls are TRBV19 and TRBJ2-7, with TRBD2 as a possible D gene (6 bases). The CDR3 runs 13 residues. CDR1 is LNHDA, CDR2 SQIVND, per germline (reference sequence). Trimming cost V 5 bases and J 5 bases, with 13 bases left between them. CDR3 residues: CASSVGTPNEQYF. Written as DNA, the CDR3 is TGTGCCAGTAGTGTCGGGACTCCCAACGAGCAGTACTTC.

CDR3 sequence: CASIPGTPLGNEQFF. In DNA, the CDR3 is TGTGCCAGCATCCCAGGGACGCCCTTAGGGAATGAGCAGTTCTTC. The chain couples TRBV9 to TRBJ2-1; possibly TRBD1 or TRBD2 for D (5 bases each). The length of the CDR3 is 15 residues. V was pared by 6 bases and J by 7 bases, with 20 bases between. Germline CDR1 SGDLS, CDR2 YYNGEE. The whole variable domain, remainder taken from reference TRBV9 and TRBJ2-1, is DSGVTQTPKHLITATGQRVTLRCSPRSGDLSVYWYQQSLDQGLQFLIQYYNGEERAKGNILERFSAQQFPDLHSELNLSSLELGDSALYFCASIPGTPLGNEQFFGPGTRLTVL.

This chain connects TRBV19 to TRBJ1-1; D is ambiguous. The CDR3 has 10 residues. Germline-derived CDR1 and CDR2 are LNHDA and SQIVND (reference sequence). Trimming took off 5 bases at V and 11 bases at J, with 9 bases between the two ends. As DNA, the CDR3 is TGTGCCAGTAGTGACGGAGGGGCTTTCTTT. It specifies CASSDGGAFF.

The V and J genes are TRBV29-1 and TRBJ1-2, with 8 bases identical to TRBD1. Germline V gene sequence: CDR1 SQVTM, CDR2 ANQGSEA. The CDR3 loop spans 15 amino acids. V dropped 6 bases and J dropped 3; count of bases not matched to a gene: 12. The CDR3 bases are TGCAGCGTAGCAACCCCCAGGGGGCGAGACTATGGCTACACCTTC. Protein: CSVATPRGRDYGYTF.

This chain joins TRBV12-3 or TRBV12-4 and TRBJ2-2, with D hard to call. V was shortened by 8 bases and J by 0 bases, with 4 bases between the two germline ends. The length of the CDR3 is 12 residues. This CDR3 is CASGPNTGELFF. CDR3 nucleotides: TGTGCCAGCGGGCCGAACACCGGGGAGCTGTTTTTT.

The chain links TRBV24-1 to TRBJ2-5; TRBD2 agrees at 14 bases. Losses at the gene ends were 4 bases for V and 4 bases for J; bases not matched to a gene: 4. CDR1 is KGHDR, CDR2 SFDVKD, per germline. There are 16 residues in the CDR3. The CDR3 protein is CATSDSGLAGGETQYF. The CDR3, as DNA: TGTGCCACCAGTGACAGCGGACTAGCGGGAGGAGAGACCCAGTACTTC.

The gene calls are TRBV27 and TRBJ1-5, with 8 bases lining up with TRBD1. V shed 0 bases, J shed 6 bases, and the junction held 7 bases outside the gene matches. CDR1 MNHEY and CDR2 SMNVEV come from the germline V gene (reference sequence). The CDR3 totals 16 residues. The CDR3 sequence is CASSLSGGQGFQPQHF. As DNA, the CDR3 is TGTGCCAGCAGTTTATCGGGTGGACAGGGTTTTCAGCCCCAGCATTTT.

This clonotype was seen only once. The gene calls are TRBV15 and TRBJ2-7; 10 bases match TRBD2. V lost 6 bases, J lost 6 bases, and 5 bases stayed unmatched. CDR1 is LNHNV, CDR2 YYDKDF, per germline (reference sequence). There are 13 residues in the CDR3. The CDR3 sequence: CATRTSGASEQYF. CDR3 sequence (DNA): TGTGCCACCAGAACTAGCGGGGCTAGCGAGCAGTACTTC.